Each of the 9 T cell receptor beta chains below was sequenced from the same sample in a study of T cells in Graves' hyperthyroidism and ophthalmopathy. TCR beta CDR3 regions were amplified from RNA. A first-round RT-PCR of the TCR CDR3 used the HTBI primer set. MiXCR, run by TCRdb on the multiplex PCR reads, gives a single entry per CDR3 protein. The table lists about 640,000 distinct CDR3 sequences, around 21% of them singletons. Material for sequencing was blood. The receptors were sampled from a man in his thirties or forties with Graves' ophthalmopathy.

This clonotype was detected a few times. The chain carries TRBV20-1 and TRBJ2-5, with TRBD2 identical over 11 bases. J was trimmed by 2 bases and V by 6 bases; bases with no gene match: 8. The length of the CDR3 is 15 residues. CDR1 is DFQATT, CDR2 SNEGSKA, per germline (reference sequence). CDR3 region: CSATGTSGLQETQYF. Written as DNA, the CDR3 is TGCAGTGCAACAGGGACTAGCGGTTTACAAGAGACCCAGTACTTC.

In this sample, this clonotype turned up many times. V and J are TRBV12-5 and TRBJ1-1, with 8 nucleotides matching TRBD1. Germline V gene lookup returns CDR1 LGHNT and CDR2 FRNRAP. Germline trimming cut 6 bases from V and 1 base from J; bases unmatched to any gene: 1. This CDR3 is 13 amino acids long. CDR3 protein: CASGGQANTEAFF. In DNA, the CDR3 is TGTGCTAGTGGGGGACAGGCGAACACTGAAGCTTTCTTT.

This clonotype was counted many times. The chain is built from TRBV3-1 and TRBJ2-7, with a possible D match to TRBD2 (6 bases). With 4 bases removed from V and 7 bases from J, the gap between germline ends came to 14 bases. CDR1 LGHDT and CDR2 YNNKEL come from the germline V gene (reference sequence). The CDR3 runs 13 residues. CDR3 DNA sequence: TGTGCCAGCAGCCGGGACTCCCACAGGGAGCAGTACTTC. As protein: CASSRDSHREQYF.

This clonotype was recorded at least ten times. The chain combines TRBV28 with TRBJ2-7; 7 positions match TRBD1. The V gene end was trimmed by 6 bases and the J gene end by 0 bases; junction bases not matched to a gene: 8. Germline values: CDR1 MDHEN, CDR2 SYDVKM. The length of the CDR3 is 15 residues. The CDR3 sequence is CASRSDRRSSYEQYF. The CDR3 DNA reads TGTGCCAGCAGGTCGGACAGGCGAAGCTCCTACGAGCAGTACTTC.

In this sample, this clonotype turned up many times. The V and J genes are TRBV18 and TRBJ1-1, with D unresolved. Germline V gene sequence: CDR1 KGHSH, CDR2 LQKENI. V was clipped by 2 bases and J by 4 bases, with 11 bases between them. The CDR3 runs 14 residues. The CDR3 is CASSPADSFTEAFF. The DNA for the CDR3 is TGTGCCAGCTCACCAGCAGATTCATTCACTGAAGCTTTCTTT.

This chain links TRBV13 with TRBJ2-1; TRBD2 aligns across 13 bases. Trimming cost V 6 bases and J 12 bases; bases outside gene matches: 14. The CDR3 loop spans 16 amino acids. CDR1 and CDR2 (germline): PRHDT, FYEKMQ (reference sequence). Here the CDR3 reads CASSDLSTSGRGLQFF. The DNA for the CDR3 is TGTGCCAGCAGTGACCTATCTACTAGCGGGAGGGGTTTGCAGTTCTTC.

This clonotype was observed a few times. The chain uses TRBV7-2 and TRBJ1-6, with D perhaps matching TRBD1 (6 bases). Trimming pared 5 bases from V and 0 bases from J, leaving 17 bases between. The germline CDR1 and CDR2 sequences are SGHTA and FQGNSA. The CDR3 is 18 residues long. The CDR3 is CASSRTRDKSSYNSPLHF. CDR3 DNA sequence: TGTGCCAGCAGCAGGACAAGGGACAAGAGCTCCTATAATTCACCCCTCCACTTT.

V and J are TRBV7-9 and TRBJ2-5; a weak D match, TRBD1 (6 bases). The CDR3 extends over 14 amino acids. Germline loops: CDR1 SEHNR, CDR2 FQNEAQ (reference sequence). V lost 6 bases and J 1 base, leaving 12 bases between the germline ends. CDR3 nucleotide sequence: TGTGCCAGCAGAACGGACAGACTCCAAGAGACCCAGTACTTC. Its protein product is CASRTDRLQETQYF.

The chain employs TRBV10-3 and TRBJ2-3, with a possible D match to TRBD2 (6 bases). Germline-derived CDR1 and CDR2 are ENHRY and SYGVKD. Trimming took off 11 bases at V and 3 bases at J, with 21 bases between the two ends. There are 15 residues in the CDR3. This CDR3 reads CASSITLAQTDTQYF. CDR3 coding DNA: TGTGCCTCCAGCATCACGCTAGCGCAGACAGATACGCAGTATTTT.